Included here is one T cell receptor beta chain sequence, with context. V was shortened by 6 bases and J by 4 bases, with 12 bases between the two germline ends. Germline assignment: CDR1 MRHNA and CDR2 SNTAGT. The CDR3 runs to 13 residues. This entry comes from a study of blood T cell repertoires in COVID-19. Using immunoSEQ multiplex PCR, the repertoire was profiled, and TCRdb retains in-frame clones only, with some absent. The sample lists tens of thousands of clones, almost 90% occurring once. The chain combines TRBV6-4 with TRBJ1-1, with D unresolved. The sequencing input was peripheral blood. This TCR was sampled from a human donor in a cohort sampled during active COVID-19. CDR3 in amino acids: CASSSVGGTEAFF. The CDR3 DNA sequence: TGTGCCAGCAGCTCGGTAGGCGGCACTGAAGCTTTCTTT.